Below, one T cell receptor (beta chain) is given with its context. PCR involved 60 Vbeta and 13 Jbeta primers. TCRdb keeps only in-frame clones here, not all; method: immunoSEQ multiplex PCR. The sample has roughly 200,000 clones, around 89% seen once. The data originate from a study of cytomegalovirus exposure and HLA in healthy donors. Germline lookup yields CDR1 MNHEY and CDR2 SVGAGI. After removal of 5 bases from V and 1 base from J, the junction contained 4 bases not matched to a gene. The CDR3 runs to 14 residues. Each donor was nominally healthy when sampled (though unrecorded immune exposures were likely).

This TCR came from a woman aged 18 to 35 in good health and CMV-seronegative. Sequenced material: PBMCs. The chain recombines TRBV6-5 with TRBJ2-5, with 7 positions matching TRBD1. The CDR3 loop is CASSPTGFQETQYF. The CDR3 bases are TGTGCCAGCAGTCCGACAGGGTTCCAAGAGACCCAGTACTTC.